These T cell receptor beta chains were read from a single sample in a study of T cells in localized non-small cell lung cancer. Produced via immunoSEQ multiplex PCR; TCRdb's table is partial and in-frame only. The repertoire holds some 37,000 clones, with around 87% as singletons. The source material was peripheral blood, sampled before any cancer treatment. Receptors originate from a man aged 18-55 years with stage I lung adenocarcinoma. The conserved cysteine and the conserved F or W are not part of the CDR3 here. A row's size may be missing; if present it is once, few, many or a size class.

TRBV4-3,TRBJ1-4,NA,ASSQEGREGHEKLF
TRBV5-4,TRBJ1-1,NA,ASSLALSVGNTEAF
TRBV21-1,TRBJ2-7,NA,ASSEVRAYEQY
TRBV9,TRBJ1-1,NA,ASSDKNTEAF
TRBV2,TRBJ1-5,NA,ASTPLGTGGRQPQH
TRBV27,TRBJ1-1,NA,ASRRQGANTEAF
TRBV6-1,TRBJ1-1,NA,ASSEARDSGTEAF
TRBV5-1,TRBJ2-4,once,ASSLSQGGNIQY
TRBV5-1,TRBJ2-2,NA,ASSSLTSLLVANTGELF
TRBV28,TRBJ1-1,few,ASRYRGTEAF
TRBV7-8,TRBJ2-5,NA,ASSPSREETQY
TRBV7-2,TRBJ2-1,NA,ASSLRGDPLNEQF
TRBV27,TRBJ2-2,NA,ASSTGGTGELF
TRBV28,TRBJ1-2,NA,ASSSPWGPPYGYT
TRBV10-3,TRBJ1-1,NA,ATRNVQDPNTEAF
TRBV7-2,TRBJ2-1,few,ASSTLGSSYNEQF
TRBV11-3,TRBJ2-1,NA,ASSLEAGKRNEQF
TRBV4-1,TRBJ1-5,NA,ASSQVESGGGNQPQH
TRBV11-2,TRBJ2-1,NA,ASSRHSGGALSYNEQF
TRBV7-2,TRBJ2-7,NA,ASSLALYEQY
TRBV18,TRBJ2-7,few,ASSPLDEQY
TRBV5-1,TRBJ2-3,NA,ASSFGTGDTQY
TRBV4-1,TRBJ1-6,NA,ASSPLDRGYNSPLH
TRBV9,TRBJ2-2,NA,ASSVDPGGYTGELF
TRBV28,TRBJ1-1,NA,ASSPPDNTEAF
TRBV13,TRBJ2-2,NA,ASSLGYQGTFNTGELF
TRBV11-3,TRBJ1-1,NA,ASSLGGSIKGTENTEAF
TRBV29-1,TRBJ1-1,NA,SAGGPGRNTEAF
TRBV30,TRBJ1-4,NA,AWSVLGEKLF
TRBV5-1,TRBJ1-1,NA,ASSLGPSGAGTEAF
TRBV5-5,TRBJ1-5,NA,ASRLYSNQPQH
TRBV7-3,TRBJ2-3,NA,ASQTSGGSTDTQY
TRBV5-1,TRBJ1-2,NA,ASSLDSNYGYT
TRBV6-1,TRBJ1-1,NA,ASSELRGSEAF
TRBV2,TRBJ1-3,NA,ASSRERQTSGNTIY
TRBV10-3,TRBJ1-2,NA,AIRGQLTLTYGYT
TRBV29-1,TRBJ1-3,NA,SVGEGIGAGNTIY
TRBV18,TRBJ2-2,NA,ASSPRDTGELF
TRBV5-4,TRBJ2-7,NA,ASSRDSYEQY
TRBV7-2,TRBJ2-7,once,ASSLEGITYEQY
TRBV28,TRBJ2-1,NA,ASSPLDQYNEQF
TRBV5-1,TRBJ1-1,few,ASSPLRTASATGNTEAF
TRBV11-2,TRBJ2-5,NA,ASSLDTQGRTQY
TRBV19,TRBJ1-6,NA,ASSSQGVPLH
TRBV19,TRBJ1-6,NA,ASSPPGGLNSPLH
TRBV7-9,TRBJ1-2,NA,ASSLGEGSYGYT
TRBV21-1,TRBJ2-7,NA,ASSLPDRNTYEQY
TRBV14,TRBJ2-5,once,ASSPFYSGGREETQY
TRBV6-5,TRBJ1-2,NA,ASHETGVNYGYT
TRBV6-5,TRBJ1-2,NA,ASKTFRGADYGYT
TRBV30,TRBJ1-1,NA,AWSTTMAGRTEAF
TRBV19,TRBJ1-2,NA,ASSDGTAVERGYT
TRBV5-1,TRBJ2-7,NA,ASSPEGPHPPSYEQY
TRBV30,TRBJ2-3,NA,AWSTRGWGGDTQY
TRBV19,TRBJ1-2,NA,ASSLLTGARQEGYT